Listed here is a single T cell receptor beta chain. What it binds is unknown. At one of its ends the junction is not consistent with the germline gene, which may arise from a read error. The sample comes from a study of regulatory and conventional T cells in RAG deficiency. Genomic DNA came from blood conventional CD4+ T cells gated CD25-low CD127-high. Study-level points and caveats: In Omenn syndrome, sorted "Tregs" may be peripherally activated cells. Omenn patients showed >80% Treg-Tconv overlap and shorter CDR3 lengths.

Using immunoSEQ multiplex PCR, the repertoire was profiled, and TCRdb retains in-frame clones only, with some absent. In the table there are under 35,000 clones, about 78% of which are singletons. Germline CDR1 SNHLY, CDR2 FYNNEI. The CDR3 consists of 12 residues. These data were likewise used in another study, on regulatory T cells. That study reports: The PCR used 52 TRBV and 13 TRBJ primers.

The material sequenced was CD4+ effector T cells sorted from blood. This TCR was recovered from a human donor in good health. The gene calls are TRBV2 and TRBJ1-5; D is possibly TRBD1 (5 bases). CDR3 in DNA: TGTGCCAGCAGTGTCGGGGCTGGACCCCAGGATTTT. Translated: CASSVGAGPQDF.